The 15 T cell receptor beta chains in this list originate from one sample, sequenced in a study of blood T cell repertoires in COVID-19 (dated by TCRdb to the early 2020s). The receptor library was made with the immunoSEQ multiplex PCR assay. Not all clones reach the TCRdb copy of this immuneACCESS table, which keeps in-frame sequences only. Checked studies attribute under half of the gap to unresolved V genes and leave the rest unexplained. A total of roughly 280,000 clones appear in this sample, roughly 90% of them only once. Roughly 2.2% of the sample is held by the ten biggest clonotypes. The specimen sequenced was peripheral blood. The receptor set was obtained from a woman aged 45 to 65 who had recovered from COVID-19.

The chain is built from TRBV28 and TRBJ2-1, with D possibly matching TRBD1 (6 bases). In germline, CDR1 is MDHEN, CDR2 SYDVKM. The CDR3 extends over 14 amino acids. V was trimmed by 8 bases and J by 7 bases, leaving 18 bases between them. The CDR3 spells CASGARTVGNEQFF. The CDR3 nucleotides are TGTGCCAGCGGGGCTCGGACAGTTGGGAATGAGCAGTTCTTC. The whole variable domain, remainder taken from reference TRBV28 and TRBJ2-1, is DVKVTQSSRYLVKRTGEKVFLECVQDMDHENMFWYRQDPGLGLRLIYFSYDVKMKEKGDIPEGYSVSREKKERFSLILESASTNQTSMYLCASGARTVGNEQFFGPGTRLTVL.

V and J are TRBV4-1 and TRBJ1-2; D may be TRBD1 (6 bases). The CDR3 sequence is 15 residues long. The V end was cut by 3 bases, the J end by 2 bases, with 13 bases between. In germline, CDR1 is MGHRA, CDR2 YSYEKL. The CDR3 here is CASSHAGEMNYGYTF. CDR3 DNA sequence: TGCGCCAGCAGCCATGCAGGGGAGATGAACTATGGCTACACCTTC.

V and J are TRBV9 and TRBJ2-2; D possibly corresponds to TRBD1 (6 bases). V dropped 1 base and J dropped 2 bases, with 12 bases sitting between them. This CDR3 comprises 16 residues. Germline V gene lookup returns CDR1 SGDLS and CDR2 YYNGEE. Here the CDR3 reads CASSVRIQGNTGELFF. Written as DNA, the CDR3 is TGTGCCAGCAGCGTAAGGATACAGGGTAACACCGGGGAGCTGTTTTTT.

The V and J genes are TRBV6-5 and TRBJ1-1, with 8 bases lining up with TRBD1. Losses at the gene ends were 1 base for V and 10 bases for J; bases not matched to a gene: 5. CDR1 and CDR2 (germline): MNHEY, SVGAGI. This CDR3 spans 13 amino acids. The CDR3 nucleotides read TGTGCCAGCAGTTACTTATACAGGGGGAGAGCTTTCTTT. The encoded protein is CASSYLYRGRAFF.

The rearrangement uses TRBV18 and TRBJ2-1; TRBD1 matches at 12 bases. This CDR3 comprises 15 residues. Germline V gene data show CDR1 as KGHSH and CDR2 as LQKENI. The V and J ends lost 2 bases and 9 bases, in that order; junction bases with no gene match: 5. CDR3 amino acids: CASSPSGTGGSEQFF. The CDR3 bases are TGTGCCAGCTCACCAAGCGGGACAGGGGGCAGTGAGCAGTTCTTC.

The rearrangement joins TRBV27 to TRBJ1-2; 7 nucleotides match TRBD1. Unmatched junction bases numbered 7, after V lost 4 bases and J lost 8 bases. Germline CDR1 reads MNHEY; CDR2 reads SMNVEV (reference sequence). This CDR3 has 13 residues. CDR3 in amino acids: CASSSQGIKGYTF. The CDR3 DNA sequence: TGTGCCAGCAGTTCACAGGGGATTAAGGGCTACACCTTC.

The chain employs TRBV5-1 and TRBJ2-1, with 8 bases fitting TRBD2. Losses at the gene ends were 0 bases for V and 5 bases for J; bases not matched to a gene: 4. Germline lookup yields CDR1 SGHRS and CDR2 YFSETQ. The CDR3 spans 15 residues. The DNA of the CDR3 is TGCGCCAGCAGCTTGGCGGGGGGGCCAAACAATGAGCAGTTCTTC. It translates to CASSLAGGPNNEQFF.

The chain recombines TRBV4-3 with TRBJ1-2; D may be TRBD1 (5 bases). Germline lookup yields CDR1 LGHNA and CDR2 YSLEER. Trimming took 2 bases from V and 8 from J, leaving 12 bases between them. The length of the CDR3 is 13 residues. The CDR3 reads CASSQHLRGGYTF. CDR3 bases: TGCGCCAGCAGCCAACACCTTAGGGGCGGCTACACCTTC.

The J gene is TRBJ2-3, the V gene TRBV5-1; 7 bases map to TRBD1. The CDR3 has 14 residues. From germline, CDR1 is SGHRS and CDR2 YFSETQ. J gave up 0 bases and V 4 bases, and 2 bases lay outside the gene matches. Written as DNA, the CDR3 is TGCGCCAGCAGCCCGGGACAGAGCACAGATACGCAGTATTTT. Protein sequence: CASSPGQSTDTQYF.

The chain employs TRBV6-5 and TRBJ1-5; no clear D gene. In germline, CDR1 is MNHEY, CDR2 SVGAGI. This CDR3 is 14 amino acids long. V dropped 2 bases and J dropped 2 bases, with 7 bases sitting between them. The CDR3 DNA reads TGTGCCAGCAGTTACGGAGGGCGCAATCAGCCCCAGCATTTT. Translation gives CASSYGGRNQPQHF.

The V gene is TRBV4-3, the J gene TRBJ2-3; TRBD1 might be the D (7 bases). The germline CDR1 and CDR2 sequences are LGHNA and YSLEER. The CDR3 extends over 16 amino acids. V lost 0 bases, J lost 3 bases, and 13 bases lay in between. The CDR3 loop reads CASSQDSGGGTDTQYF. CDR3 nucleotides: TGCGCCAGCAGCCAAGATTCAGGGGGAGGAACAGATACGCAGTATTTT.

The CDR3 nucleotides are TGCAGCGTTACAGGCCCCCTTAACGAGCAGTACTTC. Encoded protein: CSVTGPLNEQYF. The chain employs TRBV29-1 and TRBJ2-7; a possible D gene is TRBD1 (5 bases). The CDR3 runs 12 residues. Per the germline V gene, CDR1 is SQVTM and CDR2 is ANQGSEA. Trimming removed 5 bases at V and 5 bases at J, with 13 bases between.

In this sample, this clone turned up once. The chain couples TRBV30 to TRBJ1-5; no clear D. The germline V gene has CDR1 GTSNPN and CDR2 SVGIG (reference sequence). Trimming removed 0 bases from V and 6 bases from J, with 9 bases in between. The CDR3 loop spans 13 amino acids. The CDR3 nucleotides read TGTGCCTGGAGTGTTAGTTTTGGTCAGCCCCAGCATTTT. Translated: CAWSVSFGQPQHF.

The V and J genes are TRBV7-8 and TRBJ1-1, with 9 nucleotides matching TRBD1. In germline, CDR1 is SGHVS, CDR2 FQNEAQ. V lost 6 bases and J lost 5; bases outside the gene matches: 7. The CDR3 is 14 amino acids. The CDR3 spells CASRPPGTGTEAFF. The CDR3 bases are TGTGCCAGCAGGCCCCCCGGGACAGGGACTGAAGCTTTCTTT.

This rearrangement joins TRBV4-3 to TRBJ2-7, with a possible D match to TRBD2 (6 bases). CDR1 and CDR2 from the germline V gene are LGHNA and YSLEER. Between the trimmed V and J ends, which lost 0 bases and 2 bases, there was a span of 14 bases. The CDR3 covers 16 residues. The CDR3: CASSQDYPGEAYEQYF. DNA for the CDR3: TGCGCCAGCAGCCAAGATTACCCGGGAGAGGCCTACGAGCAGTACTTC.